These 10 T cell receptor beta chains were all obtained from the same sample, sequenced in a study of graft-versus-host responses after intestinal transplantation. Method: immunoSEQ multiplex PCR; TCRdb's copy keeps in-frame clones and lacks some. There are about 17,000 clones in the sample; around 42% occur only once, and over 3% lies in the top ten. Irradiated, violet-dye-labeled stimulators (roughly 200,000) were plated alongside roughly 200,000 CFSE-labeled responders. Here the sequenced sample was alloreactive CD8+ T cells from a mixed lymphocyte reaction culture, taken before intestinal transplant. Sample subset: CFSE-low proliferating T cells sorted from roughly six-day pre-transplant mixed lymphocyte reaction (GvH or HvG direction). The receptors were sampled from a human patient who received an intestinal transplant.

A remark on this clone: Other DNA sequences within the sample encode an identical CDR3. The J gene is TRBJ1-2, the V gene TRBV27, with a weak D call TRBD1 (6 bases). This CDR3 is built from 18 residues. Looked up from germline, CDR1 is MNHEY and CDR2 is SMNVEV (reference sequence). The V end lost 0 bases, the J end lost 4 bases, and 21 bases lay between the germline ends. CDR3 coding DNA: TGTGCCAGCAGTTTATCGTGGGGGTTGGGGGGGCACGGCTATGGCTACACCTTC. This encodes CASSLSWGLGGHGYGYTF.

The chain has TRBV4-1 and TRBJ1-2; D is undetermined. The CDR3 is 15 amino acids. Germline CDR1 reads MGHRA; CDR2 reads YSYEKL. V was pared by 3 bases and J by 2 bases, with 13 bases between. CDR3 region: CASSQVYILNYGYTF. As DNA, the CDR3 is TGCGCCAGCAGCCAGGTGTACATTTTGAACTATGGCTACACCTTC.

This clone is classed as medium-sized (0.01 to 0.1%). The chain links TRBV4-1 to TRBJ2-7, with 7 positions matching TRBD1. Germline CDR1 reads MGHRA; CDR2 reads YSYEKL. Germline trimming cut 4 bases from V and 5 bases from J; bases unmatched to any gene: 8. This CDR3 has 14 amino acids. The CDR3 loop reads CASSPFGTENEQYF. CDR3 nucleotides: TGCGCCAGCAGCCCATTCGGGACAGAGAACGAGCAGTACTTC.

The V gene is TRBV15, the J gene TRBJ2-6, with a tentative D call TRBD1 (6 bases). Per germline, CDR1 LNHNV and CDR2 YYDKDF (reference sequence). The CDR3 contains 20 residues. V was cut by 5 bases and J by 3 bases, with 26 bases left in between. The CDR3 loop reads CATSPRRLLGAPRGANVLTF. The CDR3 DNA reads as TGTGCCACCAGCCCGAGACGGTTGTTGGGGGCCCCTCGTGGGGCCAACGTCCTGACTTTC.

The chain links TRBV5-1 to TRBJ2-1; D is tentatively TRBD1 or TRBD2 (5 bases each). Germline V gives CDR1 SGHRS, CDR2 YFSETQ. There are 16 residues in the CDR3. V gave up 0 bases and J gave up 0 bases, with 10 bases separating them. The CDR3 sequence is CASSLDGTASYNEQFF. CDR3 DNA: TGCGCCAGCAGCTTGGACGGGACGGCCTCCTACAATGAGCAGTTCTTC.

The chain uses TRBV6-5 and TRBJ1-4; D gene unclear. V was pared by 4 bases and J by 11 bases, with 14 bases between. This CDR3 has 13 residues. Germline-derived CDR1 and CDR2 are MNHEY and SVGAGI. DNA of the CDR3: TGTGCCAGCAGTTCTCGACCCCGAAGGAAACTGTTTTTT. Amino acid sequence: CASSSRPRRKLFF.

V is TRBV5-1 and J is TRBJ2-3; 9 bases align to TRBD1. V lost 4 bases to trimming and J lost 9 bases; unmatched junction nucleotides: 9. This CDR3 spans 14 amino acids. Per the germline V gene, CDR1 is SGHRS and CDR2 is YFSETQ. CDR3 region: CASSIGTGFGTQYF. Here the CDR3 DNA reads TGCGCCAGCAGCATCGGGACAGGGTTCGGCACGCAGTATTTT.

This chain joins TRBV27 and TRBJ2-1; tentatively, D is TRBD1 (6 bases). V was clipped by 3 bases and J by 4 bases, with 10 bases between them. The germline gives CDR1 MNHEY, CDR2 SMNVEV (reference sequence). This CDR3 has 14 residues. The CDR3 DNA reads as TGTGCCAGCAGTTTTGGGGGACAATACAATGAGCAGTTCTTC. Protein sequence: CASSFGGQYNEQFF.

This clone is categorized as medium-sized. The chain couples TRBV4-1 to TRBJ1-5; perhaps TRBD1 as D (5 bases). The germline V gene encodes CDR1 MGHRA and CDR2 YSYEKL. This CDR3 contains 14 residues. V shed 1 base and J shed 3 bases, with 7 bases lying between them. DNA for the CDR3: TGCGCCAGCAGCCAAGCGACAGTCAATCAGCCCCAGCATTTT. It yields the protein CASSQATVNQPQHF.

This clone has a single count. This sequence joins TRBV6-5 and TRBJ2-5; 7 nucleotides line up with TRBD1. The CDR3 loop spans 13 amino acids. Germline CDR1 reads MNHEY; CDR2 reads SVGAGI. J gave up 5 bases and V 8 bases, and 8 bases lay outside the gene matches. CDR3 protein: CASFRGLGETQYF. The CDR3 nucleotides read TGTGCCAGCTTTAGGGGGCTCGGCGAGACCCAGTACTTC.